This T cell receptor beta chain originates from a study of early T cells in non-severe SARS-CoV-2 infection. In the study overall: Bulk RNA taken from unsorted whole blood was sequenced, leaving chains unpaired.

TCRdb reanalysed the 5' RACE reads using MiXCR and keeps one entry per CDR3 protein. The sample has around 40,000 distinct CDR3 sequences, around 5.7% seen once. Germline CDR1 reads SGHVS; CDR2 reads FQNEAQ. The CDR3 runs to 14 residues. After removal of 7 bases from V and 5 bases from J, the junction contained 7 bases not matched to a gene. The study, taken as a whole, reports: VDJdb matching skewed toward anti-spike CD8 responses, missing private and CD4 specificities.

This clonotype was detected ten times or more. Its cognate antigen is unknown. J is TRBJ2-1 and V is TRBV7-8, with TRBD1 matching 8 bases. The sequence was obtained from an adult who was a healthcare worker with PCR-confirmed SARS-CoV-2 infection or an uninfected control (not recorded which). Material for sequencing was whole blood. The CDR3 nucleotides read TGTGCCAGCACCCGGGACAGGACCAACAATGAGCAGTTCTTC. Its translation is CASTRDRTNNEQFF.